Following are 9 T cell receptor beta chains from one sample sequenced in a study of blood T cell repertoires in COVID-19. Using immunoSEQ multiplex PCR, the repertoire was profiled, and TCRdb retains in-frame clones only, with some absent. The sample has some 89,000 clones; more than 65% are singletons. The sample taken for sequencing was peripheral blood. These receptors originate from a man aged 55 to 70 with acute or convalescent COVID-19.

The genes are TRBV3-1 (or the pseudogene TRBV3-2) and TRBJ2-3; 8 bases align to TRBD1. This CDR3 spans 11 amino acids. V lost 0 bases, J lost 14 bases, and 1 base stayed unmatched. Germline V gene lookup returns CDR1 LGHDT and CDR2 YNNKEL (reference sequence). The CDR3 loop is CASSQDRGPYF. The CDR3 coding sequence is TGTGCCAGCAGCCAAGACAGGGGGCCGTATTTT.

Only one count was recorded for this clone. V gene TRBV9 combines with J gene TRBJ1-3, with a tentative D call TRBD1 (5 bases). Germline CDR1 reads SGDLS; CDR2 reads YYNGEE. The CDR3 is made up of 15 amino acids. V lost 5 bases, J lost 0 bases, and 12 bases lay in between. The CDR3 is CASSPGDFSGNTIYF. Written as DNA, the CDR3 is TGTGCCAGCAGTCCCGGGGACTTCTCTGGAAACACCATATATTTT.

Of note for this clone: Other nucleotide sequences from this sample produce the same CDR3. The V and J genes are TRBV6-5 and TRBJ1-2; maybe TRBD1 (6 bases). The CDR3 consists of 14 residues. V was shortened by 2 bases and J by 4 bases, with 11 bases between the two germline ends. Germline CDR1 reads MNHEY; CDR2 reads SVGAGI. As DNA, the CDR3 is TGTGCCAGCAGTTACGGAGGACAGCCCTATGGCTACACCTTC. As protein: CASSYGGQPYGYTF.

The V gene is TRBV7-9, the J gene TRBJ2-6; a possible D gene is TRBD1 (5 bases). Trimming pared 1 base from V and 0 bases from J, leaving 13 bases between. This CDR3 comprises 18 residues. CDR1 is SEHNR, CDR2 FQNEAQ, per germline (reference sequence). The CDR3 region is CASSLVAGPSSGANVLTF. CDR3 bases: TGTGCCAGCAGCTTAGTGGCAGGGCCCAGCTCTGGGGCCAACGTCCTGACTTTC.

This clone was recorded only once. The CDR3 DNA reads TGTGCCAGCAGTTTATACCCTACAGGGGAAATTAATGAAAAACTGTTTTTT. It codes for CASSLYPTGEINEKLFF. The V and J genes are TRBV27 and TRBJ1-4; 7 nucleotides line up with TRBD1. The CDR3 runs to 17 residues. Germline V gene sequence: CDR1 MNHEY, CDR2 SMNVEV (reference sequence). Trimming at V came to 1 base and at J to 4 bases, leaving 9 bases not matched to a gene.

In regard to this clone: The sample carries other DNA sequences with the same CDR3. The gene calls are TRBV13 and TRBJ1-1; no clear D. CDR3 size: 13 residues. Per germline, CDR1 PRHDT and CDR2 FYEKMQ (reference sequence). The V and J ends lost 5 bases and 0 bases respectively, with 7 bases between them. The CDR3 protein is CASSLTVNTEAFF. The CDR3 DNA reads TGTGCCAGCAGCCTCACAGTGAACACTGAAGCTTTCTTT.

The V and J genes are TRBV5-4 and TRBJ2-1, with a tentative D call TRBD1 (5 bases). The CDR3 is 13 residues long. Trimming removed 5 bases from V and 6 bases from J, with 12 bases in between. Germline CDR1 and CDR2: SGHNT and YYREEE (reference sequence). The CDR3: CASSQGQINEQFF. In nucleotides, the CDR3 is TGTGCCAGCAGTCAAGGACAAATCAATGAGCAGTTCTTC.

The genes are TRBV6-6 and TRBJ2-2; 13 nucleotides line up with TRBD2. There are 16 residues in the CDR3. CDR1 and CDR2 from the germline V gene are MNHNY and SVGAGI (reference sequence). J gave up 4 bases and V 6 bases, and 5 bases lay outside the gene matches. The DNA for the CDR3 is TGTGCCAGCAGCCGGACTAGCGGGAGAGGCACCGGGGAGCTGTTTTTT. As protein: CASSRTSGRGTGELFF.

The rearrangement uses TRBV6-5 and TRBJ2-7, with 11 nucleotides matching TRBD2. The V gene's germline CDR1 is MNHEY and CDR2 SVGAGI. This CDR3 has 16 residues. With V trimmed by 0 bases and J by 0 bases, 1 base remained unmatched. The CDR3 loop reads CASSYSGLAGSYEQYF. DNA for the CDR3: TGTGCCAGCAGTTACTCTGGACTAGCGGGCTCCTACGAGCAGTACTTC.